Given below is one T cell receptor (beta chain) in context. The data belong to a study of T cells expressing NK-cell markers. From its re-call of the 5' RACE reads, TCRdb lists each CDR3 protein once, without DNA. This listing includes about 260,000 distinct CDR3 sequences. The CDR3 length is 14 residues. Germline CDR1 and CDR2: SGHRS and YFSETQ. V and J are TRBV5-1 and TRBJ1-1; TCRdb selects TRBD1, and the lack of DNA leaves this call unchecked. This clonotype originated in a man between 18 and 29 years old in good health. Sequencing input: blood T cells: a sorted CD56 or NKG2C T cell subset, CD4+ or CD8+ T cells, or bulk PBMC T cells (not recorded which). CDR3: CASSYTYRGTEAFF. Combining the CDR3 with reference TRBV5-1 and TRBJ1-1 gives the whole variable domain KAGVTQTPRYLIKTRGQQVTLSCSPISGHRSVSWYQQTPGQGLQFLFEYFSETQRNKGNFPGRFSGRQFSNSRSEMNVSTLELGDSALYLCASSYTYRGTEAFFGQGTRLTVV.